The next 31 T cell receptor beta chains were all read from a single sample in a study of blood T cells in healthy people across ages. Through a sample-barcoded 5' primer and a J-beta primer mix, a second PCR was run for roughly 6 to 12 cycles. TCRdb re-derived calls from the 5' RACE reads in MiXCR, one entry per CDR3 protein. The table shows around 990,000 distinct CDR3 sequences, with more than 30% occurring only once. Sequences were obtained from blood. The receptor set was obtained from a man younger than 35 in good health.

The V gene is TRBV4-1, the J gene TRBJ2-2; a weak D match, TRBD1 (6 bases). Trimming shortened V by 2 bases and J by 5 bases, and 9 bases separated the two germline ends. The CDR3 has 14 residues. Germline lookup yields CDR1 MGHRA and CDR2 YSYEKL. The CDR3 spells CASSQPQGTGELFF. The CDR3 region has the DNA TGCGCCAGCAGCCAACCCCAGGGGACCGGGGAGCTGTTTTTT.

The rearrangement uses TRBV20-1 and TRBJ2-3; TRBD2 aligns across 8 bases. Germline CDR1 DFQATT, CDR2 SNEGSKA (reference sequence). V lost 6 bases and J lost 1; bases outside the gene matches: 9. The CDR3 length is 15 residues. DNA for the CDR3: TGCAGTGCCACCCGACTAGCGAGGCGCACAGATACGCAGTATTTT. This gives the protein CSATRLARRTDTQYF.

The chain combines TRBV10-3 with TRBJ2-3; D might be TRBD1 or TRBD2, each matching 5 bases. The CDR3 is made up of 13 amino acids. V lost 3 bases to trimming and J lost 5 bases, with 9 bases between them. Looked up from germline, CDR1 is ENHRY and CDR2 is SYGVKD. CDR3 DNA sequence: TGTGCCATCAGTGATTTTGGGGGAGATACGCAGTATTTT. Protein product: CAISDFGGDTQYF.

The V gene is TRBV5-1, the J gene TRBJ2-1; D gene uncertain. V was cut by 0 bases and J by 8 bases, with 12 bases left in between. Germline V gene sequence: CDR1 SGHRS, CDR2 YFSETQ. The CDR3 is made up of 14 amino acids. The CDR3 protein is CASSLVDARDEQFF. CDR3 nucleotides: TGCGCCAGCAGCTTGGTGGATGCTAGGGATGAGCAGTTCTTC.

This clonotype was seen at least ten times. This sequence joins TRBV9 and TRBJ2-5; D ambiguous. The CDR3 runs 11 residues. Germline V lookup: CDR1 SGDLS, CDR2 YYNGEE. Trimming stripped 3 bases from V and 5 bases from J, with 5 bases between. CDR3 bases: TGTGCCAGCAGCGCCGCGGAGACCCAGTACTTC. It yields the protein CASSAAETQYF.

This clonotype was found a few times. The CDR3 loop reads CSAYPGTGIYNEQFF. In DNA form, the CDR3 reads TGCAGTGCTTACCCCGGGACAGGGATCTACAATGAGCAGTTCTTC. V usage is TRBV20-1 and J usage is TRBJ2-1; 9 bases agree with TRBD1. The CDR3 has 15 amino acids. Germline V gene lookup returns CDR1 DFQATT and CDR2 SNEGSKA (reference sequence). The junction had 8 bases not matched to a gene; V was cut back by 5 bases and J by 3 bases.

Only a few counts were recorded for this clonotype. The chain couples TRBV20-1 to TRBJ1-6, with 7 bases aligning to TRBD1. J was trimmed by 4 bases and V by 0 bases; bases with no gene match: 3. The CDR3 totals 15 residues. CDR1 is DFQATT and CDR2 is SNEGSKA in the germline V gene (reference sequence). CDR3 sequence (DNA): TGCAGTGCTAGAGATCTACAGGGGTATAATTCACCCCTCCACTTT. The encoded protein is CSARDLQGYNSPLHF.

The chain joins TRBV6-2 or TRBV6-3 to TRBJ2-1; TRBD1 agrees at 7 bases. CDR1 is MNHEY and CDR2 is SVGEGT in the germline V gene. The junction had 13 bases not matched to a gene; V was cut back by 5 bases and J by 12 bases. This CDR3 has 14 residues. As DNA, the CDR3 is TGTGCCAGCAGTGCCCGACAGGGTGCATTAGGGCAGTTCTTC. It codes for CASSARQGALGQFF.

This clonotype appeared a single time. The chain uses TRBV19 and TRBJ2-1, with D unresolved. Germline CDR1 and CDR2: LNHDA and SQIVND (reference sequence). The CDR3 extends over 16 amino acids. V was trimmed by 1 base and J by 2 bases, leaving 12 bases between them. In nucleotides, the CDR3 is TGTGCCAGTAGTATAGGAGTGGGCAGCCCCTACAATGAGCAGTTCTTC. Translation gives CASSIGVGSPYNEQFF.

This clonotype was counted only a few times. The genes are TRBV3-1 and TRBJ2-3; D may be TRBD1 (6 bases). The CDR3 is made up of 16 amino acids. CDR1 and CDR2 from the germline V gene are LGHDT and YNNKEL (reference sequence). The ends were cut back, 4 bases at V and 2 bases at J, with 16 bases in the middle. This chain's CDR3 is CASSPTPQGITDTQYF. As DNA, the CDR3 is TGTGCCAGCAGCCCTACACCACAGGGAATCACAGATACGCAGTATTTT.

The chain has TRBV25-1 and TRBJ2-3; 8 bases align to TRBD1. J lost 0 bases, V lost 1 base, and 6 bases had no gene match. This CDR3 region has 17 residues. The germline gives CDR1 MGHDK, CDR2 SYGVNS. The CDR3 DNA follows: TGTGCCAGCAGTGAATTCACAGGGGGACCTAGCACAGATACGCAGTATTTT. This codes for CASSEFTGGPSTDTQYF. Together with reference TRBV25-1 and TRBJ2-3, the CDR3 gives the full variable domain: EADIYQTPRYLVIGTGKKITLECSQTMGHDKMYWYQQDPGMELHLIHYSYGVNSTEKGDLSSESTVSRIRTEHFPLTLESARPSHTSQYLCASSEFTGGPSTDTQYFGPGTRLTVL.

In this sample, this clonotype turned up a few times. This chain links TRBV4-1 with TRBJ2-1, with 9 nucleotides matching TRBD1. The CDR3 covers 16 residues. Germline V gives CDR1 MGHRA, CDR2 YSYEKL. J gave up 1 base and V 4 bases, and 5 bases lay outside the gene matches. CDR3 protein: CASSPSGQGSYNEQFF. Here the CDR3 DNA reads TGCGCCAGCAGCCCGAGCGGACAGGGGTCCTACAATGAGCAGTTCTTC.

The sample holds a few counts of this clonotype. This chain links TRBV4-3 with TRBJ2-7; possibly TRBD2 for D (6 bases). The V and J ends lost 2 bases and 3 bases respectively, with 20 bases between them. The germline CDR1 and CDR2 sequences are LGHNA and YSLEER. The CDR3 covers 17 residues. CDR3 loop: CASSQFPRKEGNYEQYF. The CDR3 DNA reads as TGCGCCAGCAGCCAATTCCCCCGAAAGGAGGGTAACTACGAGCAGTACTTC.

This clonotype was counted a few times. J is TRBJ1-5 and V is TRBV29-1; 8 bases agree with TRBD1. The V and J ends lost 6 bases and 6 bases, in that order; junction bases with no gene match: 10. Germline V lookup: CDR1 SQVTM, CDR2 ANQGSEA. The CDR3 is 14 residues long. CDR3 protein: CSVALGTGSQPQHF. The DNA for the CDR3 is TGCAGCGTGGCCTTGGGGACAGGAAGTCAGCCCCAGCATTTT.

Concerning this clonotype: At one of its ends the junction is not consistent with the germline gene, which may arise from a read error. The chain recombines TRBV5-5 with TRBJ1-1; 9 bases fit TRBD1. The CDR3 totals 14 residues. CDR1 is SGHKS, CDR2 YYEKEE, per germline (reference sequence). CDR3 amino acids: CASSGDREDPEVFF. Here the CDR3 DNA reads TGTGCCAGCAGCGGGGACAGGGAAGATCCTGAAGTTTTCTTT.

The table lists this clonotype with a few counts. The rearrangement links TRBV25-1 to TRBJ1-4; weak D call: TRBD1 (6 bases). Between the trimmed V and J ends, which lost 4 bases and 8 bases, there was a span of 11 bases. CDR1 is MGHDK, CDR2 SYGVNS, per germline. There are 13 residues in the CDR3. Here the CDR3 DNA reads TGTGCCAGCAGTGCCGGGACAATAGAAAAACTGTTTTTT. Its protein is CASSAGTIEKLFF.

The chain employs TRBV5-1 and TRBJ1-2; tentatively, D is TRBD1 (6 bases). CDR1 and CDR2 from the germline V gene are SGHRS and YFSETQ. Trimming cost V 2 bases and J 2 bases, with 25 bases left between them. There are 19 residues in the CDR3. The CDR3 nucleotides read TGCGCCAGCAGCTTCAATTGGGAAACTTTCAGGGGTCGAAACTATGGCTACACCTTC. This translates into CASSFNWETFRGRNYGYTF.

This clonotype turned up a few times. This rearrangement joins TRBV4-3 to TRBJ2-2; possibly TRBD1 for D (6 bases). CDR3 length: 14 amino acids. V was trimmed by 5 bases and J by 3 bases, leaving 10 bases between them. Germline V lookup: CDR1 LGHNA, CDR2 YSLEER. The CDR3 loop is CASSRQADTGELFF. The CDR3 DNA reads TGCGCCAGCAGCAGACAGGCGGACACCGGGGAGCTGTTTTTT.

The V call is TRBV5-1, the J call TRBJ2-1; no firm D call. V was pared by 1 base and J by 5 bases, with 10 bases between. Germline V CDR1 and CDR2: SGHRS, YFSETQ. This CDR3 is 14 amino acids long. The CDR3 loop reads CASSLRATHNEQFF. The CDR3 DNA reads TGCGCCAGCAGCTTGCGGGCCACCCACAATGAGCAGTTCTTC.

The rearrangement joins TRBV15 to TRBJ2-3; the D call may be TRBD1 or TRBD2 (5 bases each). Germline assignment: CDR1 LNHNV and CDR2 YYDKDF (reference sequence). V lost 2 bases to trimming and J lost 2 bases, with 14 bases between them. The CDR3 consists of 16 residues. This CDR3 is CATSRPGASPTDTQYF. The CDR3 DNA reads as TGTGCCACCAGCAGACCCGGGGCTAGCCCCACAGATACGCAGTATTTT.

In nucleotides, the CDR3 is TGCGCCAGCAGCCAAGGTCGTGGGGCCCCCTACGAGCAGTACTTC. Its protein is CASSQGRGAPYEQYF. The chain recombines TRBV4-3 with TRBJ2-5; the D gene is possibly TRBD1 (5 bases). The DNA end favors TRBJ2-7, so the J call may be wrong. CDR3 size: 15 residues. Per germline, CDR1 LGHNA and CDR2 YSLEER.

CDR3 coding DNA: TGCGCCAGCAGCCTACGAGGCCACACCTTC. Protein sequence: CASSLRGHTF. The chain is built from TRBV5-1 and TRBJ1-2; D uncertain. Germline assignment: CDR1 SGHRS and CDR2 YFSETQ. There are 10 residues in the CDR3. Trimming cost V 4 bases and J 12 bases, with 10 bases left between them.

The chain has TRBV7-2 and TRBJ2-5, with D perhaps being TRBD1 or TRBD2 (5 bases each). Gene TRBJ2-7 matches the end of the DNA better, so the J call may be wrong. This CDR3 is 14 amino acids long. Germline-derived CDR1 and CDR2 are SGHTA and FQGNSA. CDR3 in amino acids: CASSTPGPPYEQYF. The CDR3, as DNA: TGTGCCAGCAGTACTCCGGGACCGCCTTACGAGCAGTACTTC.

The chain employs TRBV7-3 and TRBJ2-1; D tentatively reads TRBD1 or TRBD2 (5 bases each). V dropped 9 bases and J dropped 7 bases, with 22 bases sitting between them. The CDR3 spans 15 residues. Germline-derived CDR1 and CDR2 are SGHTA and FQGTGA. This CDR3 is CASTLGRISGNEQFF. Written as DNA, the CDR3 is TGTGCCAGTACCCTGGGACGAATATCTGGGAATGAGCAGTTCTTC. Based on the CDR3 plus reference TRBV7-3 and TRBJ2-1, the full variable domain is GAGVSQTPSNKVTEKGKYVELRCDPISGHTALYWYRQSLGQGPEFLIYFQGTGAADDSGLPNDRFFAVRPEGSVSTLKIQRTERGDSAVYLCASTLGRISGNEQFFGPGTRLTVL.

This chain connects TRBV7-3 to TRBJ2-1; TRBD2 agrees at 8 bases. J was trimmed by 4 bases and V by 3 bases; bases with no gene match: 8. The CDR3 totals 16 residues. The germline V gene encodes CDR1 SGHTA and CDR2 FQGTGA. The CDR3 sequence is CASSFNPAGDYNEQFF. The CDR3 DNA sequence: TGTGCCAGCAGCTTTAACCCAGCGGGGGATTACAATGAGCAGTTCTTC.

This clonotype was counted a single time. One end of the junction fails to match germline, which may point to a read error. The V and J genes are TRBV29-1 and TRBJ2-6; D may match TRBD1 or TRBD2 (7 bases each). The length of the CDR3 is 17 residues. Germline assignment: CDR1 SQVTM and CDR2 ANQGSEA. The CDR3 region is CSAERSGDSSGANVLTF. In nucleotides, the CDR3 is TGCAGCGCTGAAAGAAGCGGGGACAGCTCTGGGGCCAACGTCCTGACTTTC.

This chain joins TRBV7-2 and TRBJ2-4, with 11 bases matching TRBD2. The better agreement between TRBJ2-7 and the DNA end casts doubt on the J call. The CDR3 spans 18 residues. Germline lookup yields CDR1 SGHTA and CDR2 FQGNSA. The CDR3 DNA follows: TGTGCCAGCAGCTTAGGCCCCTCTAGCGGGGGGACTCCCTACGAGCAGTACTTC. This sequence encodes CASSLGPSSGGTPYEQYF.

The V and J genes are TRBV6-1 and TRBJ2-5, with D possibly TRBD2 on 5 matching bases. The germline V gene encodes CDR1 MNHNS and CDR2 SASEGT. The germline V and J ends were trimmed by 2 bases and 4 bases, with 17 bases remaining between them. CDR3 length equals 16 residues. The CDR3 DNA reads TGTGCCAGCAGTGAAACGGTCGGGATAGAGCGAGAGACCCAGTACTTC. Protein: CASSETVGIERETQYF.

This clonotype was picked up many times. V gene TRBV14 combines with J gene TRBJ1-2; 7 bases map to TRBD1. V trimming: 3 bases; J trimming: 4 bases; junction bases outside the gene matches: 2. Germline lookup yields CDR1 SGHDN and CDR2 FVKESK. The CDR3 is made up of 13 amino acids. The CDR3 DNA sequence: TGTGCCAGCAGCCAGCGACAGGGCTATGGCTACACCTTC. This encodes CASSQRQGYGYTF.

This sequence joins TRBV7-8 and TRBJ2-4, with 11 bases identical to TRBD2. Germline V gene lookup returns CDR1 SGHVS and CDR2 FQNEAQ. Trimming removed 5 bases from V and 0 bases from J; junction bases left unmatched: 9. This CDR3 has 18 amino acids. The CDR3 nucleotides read TGTGCCAGCAGCCCCCTGGGACTAGCGGCCCTAGCCAAAAACATTCAGTACTTC. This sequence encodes CASSPLGLAALAKNIQYF.

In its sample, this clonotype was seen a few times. The CDR3 spells CASSLMLGRDTEAFF. CDR3 nucleotides: TGCGCCAGCAGCTTGATGCTGGGCCGGGACACTGAAGCTTTCTTT. The chain uses TRBV5-1 and TRBJ1-1, with D uncertain. The germline V gene encodes CDR1 SGHRS and CDR2 YFSETQ. Trimming shortened V by 1 base and J by 3 bases, and 13 bases separated the two germline ends. The CDR3 is 15 residues long.